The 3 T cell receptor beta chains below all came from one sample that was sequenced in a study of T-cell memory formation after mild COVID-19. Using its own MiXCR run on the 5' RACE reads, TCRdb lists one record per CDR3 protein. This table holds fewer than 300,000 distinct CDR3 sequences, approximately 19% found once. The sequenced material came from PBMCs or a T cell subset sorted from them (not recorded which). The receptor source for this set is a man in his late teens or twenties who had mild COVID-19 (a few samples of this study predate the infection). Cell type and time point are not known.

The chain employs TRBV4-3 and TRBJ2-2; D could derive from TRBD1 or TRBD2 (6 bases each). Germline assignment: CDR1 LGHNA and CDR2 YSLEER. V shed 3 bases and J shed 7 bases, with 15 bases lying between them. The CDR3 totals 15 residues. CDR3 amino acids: CASSQLGGHGGELFF. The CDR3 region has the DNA TGCGCCAGCAGCCAGCTGGGGGGACATGGCGGGGAGCTGTTTTTT.

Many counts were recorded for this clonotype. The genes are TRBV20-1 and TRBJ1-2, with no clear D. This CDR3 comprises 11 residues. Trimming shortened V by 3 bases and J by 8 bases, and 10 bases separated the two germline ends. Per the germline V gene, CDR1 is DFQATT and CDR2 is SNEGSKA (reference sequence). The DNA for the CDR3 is TGCAGTGCTAGTACGAACCCCGGCTACACCTTC. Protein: CSASTNPGYTF.

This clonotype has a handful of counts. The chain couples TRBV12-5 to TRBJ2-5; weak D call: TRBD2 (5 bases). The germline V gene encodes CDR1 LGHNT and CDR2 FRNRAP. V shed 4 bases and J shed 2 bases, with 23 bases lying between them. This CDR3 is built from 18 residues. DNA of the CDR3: TGTGCTAGTGGTTCACGCCGGCAGCCTCGGGGATTACAAGAGACCCAGTACTTC. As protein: CASGSRRQPRGLQETQYF.